This T cell receptor beta chain was documented in a study of T cell responses to AZD1222 COVID-19 vaccine. Regarding the study as a whole: Only 5 or 6 individuals given AZD1222 were seropositive at baseline. White British donors predominated, females outnumbered males, and clonal diversity was possibly underestimated.

Germline CDR1 is SNHLY and CDR2 is FYNNEI. The CDR3 is 13 residues long. With 3 bases removed from V and 4 bases from J, the gap between germline ends came to 9 bases. Regarding this clone: The antigen remains undetermined.

The protocol was immunoSEQ multiplex PCR, while the TCRdb copy is restricted to in-frame clones and leaves out a portion. The data show over 100,000 clones, about 90% seen once. The specimen was peripheral blood, collected 28 days after the second AZD1222 dose. V and J are TRBV2 and TRBJ1-1; weak D call: TRBD1 (5 bases). The sequence was obtained from an adult who received the AZD1222 COVID-19 vaccine. CDR3 loop: CASSEEGTTEAFF. Written as DNA, the CDR3 is TGTGCCAGCAGTGAGGAGGGGACCACTGAAGCTTTCTTT.